This T cell receptor (beta chain) comes out of a study of blood T cell repertoires in COVID-19. Study information: Samples taken during acute and convalescent COVID-19 were collected in the United States, Italy and Spain.

Assay used: immunoSEQ multiplex PCR; TCRdb lists only in-frame clones, some missing. The table lists around 200,000 clones, about 80% of them singletons. CDR1 and CDR2 from the germline V gene are SGHTA and FQGTGA. Trimming removed 2 bases at V and 0 bases at J, with 10 bases between. CDR3 length equals 16 residues. This receptor was identified in a woman in her thirties or forties with active or convalescent COVID-19. Specimen: peripheral blood. The V and J genes are TRBV7-3 and TRBJ2-2, with D possibly TRBD1 on 5 matching bases. The CDR3 sequence is CASSLVMGPNTGELFF. In DNA form, the CDR3 reads TGTGCCAGCAGCTTAGTTATGGGGCCGAACACCGGGGAGCTGTTTTTT.